This TCR beta chain emerged from a study of CD8 T cells in Susac syndrome. Background on the study: Within the sequenced group of Susac syndrome patients, about 6 showed active disease and eight were in remission.

cDNA came from about 0.46 to 1 ug RNA primed by random hexamers. Multiplex immunoSEQ PCR targeted 54 Vbeta and 13 Jbeta TCR beta segments. Via MiXCR, TCRdb re-called the immunoSEQ multiplex PCR reads, giving one row per CDR3 protein. Altogether tens of thousands of distinct CDR3 sequences are present, 93% being singletons, with the ten largest covering roughly 0.16%. CD8+ and CD4+ T cells from blood underwent TCR beta sequencing, which was carried out in a high-throughput format. Negative isolation yielded CD4+ and CD8+ T cells, and FACS enriched TEMRA cells. This CDR3 has 16 residues. Germline assignment: CDR1 SGDLS and CDR2 YYNGEE. V dropped 0 bases and J dropped 5 bases, with 15 bases sitting between them.

This clonotype originated in a human donor with Susac syndrome. What was sequenced was CD4+ T cells from PBMCs. The rearrangement uses TRBV9 and TRBJ2-1, with a possible D match to TRBD2 (5 bases). In DNA, the CDR3 is TGTGCCAGCAGCGTAGATGAGGGTGCAAACCACAATGAGCAGTTCTTC. It specifies CASSVDEGANHNEQFF.